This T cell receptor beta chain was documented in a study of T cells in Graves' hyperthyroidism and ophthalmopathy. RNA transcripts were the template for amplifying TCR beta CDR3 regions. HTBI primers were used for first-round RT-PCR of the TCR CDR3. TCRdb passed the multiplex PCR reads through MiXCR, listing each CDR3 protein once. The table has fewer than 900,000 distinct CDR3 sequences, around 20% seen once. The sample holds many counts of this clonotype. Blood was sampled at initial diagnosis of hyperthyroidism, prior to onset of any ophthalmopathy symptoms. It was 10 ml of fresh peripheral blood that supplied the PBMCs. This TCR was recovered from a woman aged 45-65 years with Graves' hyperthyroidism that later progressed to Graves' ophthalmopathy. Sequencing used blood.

The CDR3 nucleotides are TGCGCCAGCCACACAGGGGGGAGCAATGAGCAGTTCTTC. It is translated as CASHTGGSNEQFF. The chain uses TRBV5-1 and TRBJ2-1; 8 nucleotides match TRBD1. CDR1 and CDR2 (germline): SGHRS, YFSETQ. Trimming cost V 7 bases and J 6 bases; bases outside gene matches: 6. The CDR3 length is 13 residues.